This record looks at one T cell receptor (beta chain) sequence and its context. In the study's own analysis: Amplification of reference gene primers was used by the study to estimate nucleated cell counts. The data were produced by immunoSEQ multiplex PCR, yet TCRdb's version contains in-frame clones alone and is incomplete. V and J calls and clone size follow that table, whereas D and trimming were derived from the DNA. The sample carries roughly 100,000 clones, nearly 90% recorded once. The sample comes from a study of blood T cell repertoires in COVID-19. Study as a whole: The origin of the acute and convalescent COVID-19 samples was the United States, Italy and Spain. T cells, B-cell-depleted T cells, or PBMCs provided the cDNA or gDNA that served as material.

The sequencing sample was made of peripheral blood. The clonotype was recovered from a man aged 50-60 years in a cohort sampled during active COVID-19.

This CDR3 reads CASSFSAGQQPQHF. As DNA, the CDR3 is TGTGCCAGCAGTTTTTCGGCAGGACAGCAGCCCCAGCATTTT. The chain employs TRBV28 and TRBJ1-5; D may be TRBD1 (6 bases). CDR1 and CDR2 (germline): MDHEN, SYDVKM. Trimming cost V 3 bases and J 7 bases, with 13 bases left between them. CDR3 length equals 14 residues.